This T cell receptor beta chain was sequenced for a study of cytomegalovirus exposure and HLA in healthy donors. Study-level information: Earlier results showed 117 million unique TCR beta sequences derived from some 190 million T cells.

The PCR employed 60 Vbeta primers together with 13 Jbeta primers. Clones were read by immunoSEQ multiplex PCR, and TCRdb kept only the in-frame ones, dropping some. Of roughly 200,000 clones in the sample, more than 65% are singletons; the top ten hold 1.7%. Trimming left V 3 bases short and J 2 bases short, with 14 bases between. The CDR3 sequence is 16 residues long. Germline-derived CDR1 and CDR2 are MDHEN and SYDVKM. The chain couples TRBV28 to TRBJ2-1; tentative D call: TRBD2 (6 bases). The sample taken for sequencing was PBMCs. The TCR was taken from a man aged 50-59 years in good health and CMV-seronegative. CDR3 sequence: CASSLPPGLPYNEQFF. CDR3 sequence (DNA): TGTGCCAGCAGTTTGCCCCCGGGACTGCCCTACAATGAGCAGTTCTTC.